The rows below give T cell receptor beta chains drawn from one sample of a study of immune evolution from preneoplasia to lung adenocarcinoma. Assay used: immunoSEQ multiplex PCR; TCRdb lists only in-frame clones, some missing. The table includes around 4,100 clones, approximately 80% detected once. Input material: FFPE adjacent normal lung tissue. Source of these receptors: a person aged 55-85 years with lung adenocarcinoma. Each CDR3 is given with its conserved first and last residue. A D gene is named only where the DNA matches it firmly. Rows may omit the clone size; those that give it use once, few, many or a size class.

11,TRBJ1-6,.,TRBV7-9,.,CASTKGGPLHF,TGTGCCAGCACCAAGGGTGGGCCCCTCCACTTT
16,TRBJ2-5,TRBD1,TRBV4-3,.,CASSQGTGGGQETQYF,TGCGCCAGCAGCCAAGGGACAGGGGGAGGGCAAGAGACCCAGTACTTC
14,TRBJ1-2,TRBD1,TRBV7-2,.,CASSFGTGDYGYTF,TGTGCCAGCAGCTTTGGGACAGGGGACTATGGCTACACCTTC
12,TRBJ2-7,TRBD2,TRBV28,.,CAFGREGYEQYF,TGCGCTTTCGGCAGGGAGGGCTACGAGCAGTACTTC
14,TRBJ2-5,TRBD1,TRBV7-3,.,CASSAPGQSETQYF,TGTGCCAGCAGCGCCCCGGGACAGTCCGAGACCCAGTACTTC
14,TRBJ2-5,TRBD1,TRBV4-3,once,CASSQEDREETQYF,TGCGCCAGCAGCCAAGAGGACAGGGAAGAGACCCAGTACTTC
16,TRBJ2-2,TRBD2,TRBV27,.,CASRWQRGIVAGELFF,TGTGCCAGCAGATGGCAGCGGGGGATTGTCGCCGGGGAGCTGTTTTTT
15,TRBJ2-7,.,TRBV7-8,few,CASSFPAGPANEQYF,TGTGCCAGCAGCTTCCCAGCCGGTCCTGCCAACGAGCAGTACTTC
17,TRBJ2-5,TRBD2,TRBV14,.,CASSPPGGSGRGETQYF,TGTGCCAGCAGCCCCCCCGGGGGTAGCGGGAGAGGAGAGACCCAGTACTTC
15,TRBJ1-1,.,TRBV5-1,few,CASSFTQSMNTEAFF,TGCGCCAGCAGCTTTACTCAGTCTATGAACACTGAAGCTTTCTTT
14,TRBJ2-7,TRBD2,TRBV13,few,CASSSAGGPYEQYF,TGTGCCAGCAGCTCAGCGGGAGGCCCCTACGAGCAGTACTTC
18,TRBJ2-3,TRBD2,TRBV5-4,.,CASSLASGLAGVADTQYF,TGTGCCAGCAGCTTGGCCTCCGGACTAGCGGGAGTTGCAGATACGCAGTATTTT
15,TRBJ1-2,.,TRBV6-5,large,CASSYSSGGDYGYTF,TGTGCCAGCAGTTACTCGTCCGGGGGGGACTATGGCTACACCTTC
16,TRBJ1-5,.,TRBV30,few,CAWSLGGQVGNQPQHF,TGTGCCTGGAGTCTTGGGGGGCAGGTCGGCAATCAGCCCCAGCATTTT
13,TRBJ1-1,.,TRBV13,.,CASSLALGNEAFF,TGTGCCAGCAGCCTGGCTCTGGGGAACGAAGCTTTCTTT
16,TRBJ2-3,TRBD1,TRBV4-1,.,CASSQEGTGTLDTQYF,TGCGCCAGCAGCCAAGAGGGGACAGGGACCCTAGATACGCAGTATTTT
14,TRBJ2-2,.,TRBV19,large,CASRETGNPGELFF,TGTGCCAGTAGAGAAACAGGGAACCCCGGGGAGCTGTTTTTT
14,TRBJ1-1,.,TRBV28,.,CASREASPNTEAFF,TGTGCCAGCCGAGAGGCCAGTCCAAACACTGAAGCTTTCTTT
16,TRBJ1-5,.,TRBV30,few,CAWSVGGARQAQPQHF,TGTGCCTGGAGTGTAGGGGGGGCGCGACAAGCTCAGCCCCAGCATTTT
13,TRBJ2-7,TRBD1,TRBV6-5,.,CASGTGPTYEQYF,TGTGCCAGCGGGACAGGACCAACCTACGAGCAGTACTTC
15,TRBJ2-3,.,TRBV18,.,CASSPSWASTDTQYF,TGTGCCAGCTCACCAAGTTGGGCTAGCACAGATACGCAGTATTTT
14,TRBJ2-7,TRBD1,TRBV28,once,CASISGTGYYEQYF,TGTGCCAGCATTTCCGGGACAGGTTACTACGAGCAGTACTTC
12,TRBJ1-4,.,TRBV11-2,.,CASSLNDGVGIF,TGTGCCAGCAGCTTAAATGACGGTGTGGGGATTTTT
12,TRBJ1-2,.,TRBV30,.,CAWSGSDRGYTF,TGTGCCTGGAGTGGGTCAGATAGGGGCTACACCTTC
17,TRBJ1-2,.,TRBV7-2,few,CASSLFVDTLGDYGYTF,TGTGCCAGCAGCTTATTTGTAGACACCCTTGGAGACTATGGCTACACCTTC
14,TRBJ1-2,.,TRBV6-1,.,CASSESQGVNGYTF,TGTGCCAGCAGTGAATCACAGGGAGTCAATGGCTACACCTTC
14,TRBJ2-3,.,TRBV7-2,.,CASSLDIGADTQYF,TGTGCCAGCAGCTTAGATATCGGGGCGGATACGCAGTATTTT
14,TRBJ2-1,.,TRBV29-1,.,CSVPGTPSYNEQFF,TGCAGCGTTCCCGGGACCCCCTCCTACAATGAGCAGTTCTTC
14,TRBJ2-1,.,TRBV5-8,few,CASSRSHVYNEQFF,TGTGCCAGCAGCCGCAGTCACGTCTACAATGAGCAGTTCTTC
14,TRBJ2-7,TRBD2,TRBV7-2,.,CASSPGLAGNEQYF,TGTGCCAGCAGCCCGGGACTAGCGGGAAACGAGCAGTACTTC
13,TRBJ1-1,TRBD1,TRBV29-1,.,CSVNRGVGTEAFF,TGCAGCGTTAACAGGGGCGTGGGGACTGAAGCTTTCTTT
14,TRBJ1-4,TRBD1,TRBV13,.,CASSPRGMYEKLFF,TGTGCCAGCAGCCCCAGGGGGATGTATGAAAAACTGTTTTTT
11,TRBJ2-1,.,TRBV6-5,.,CASEDGNGQFF,TGTGCCAGCGAGGACGGTAATGGGCAGTTCTTC
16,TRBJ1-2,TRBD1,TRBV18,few,CASSPRQGAKQGGYTF,TGTGCCAGCTCACCCCGACAGGGGGCTAAACAGGGTGGCTACACCTTC
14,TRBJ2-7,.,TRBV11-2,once,CASSRGAGTYEQYF,TGTGCCAGCAGCAGAGGGGCAGGGACCTACGAGCAGTACTTC
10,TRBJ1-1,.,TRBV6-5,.,CASRRGMAFF,TGTGCCAGCAGGAGGGGTATGGCTTTCTTT
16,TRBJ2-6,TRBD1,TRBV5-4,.,CASSLGGGAGANVLTF,TGTGCCAGCAGCTTGGGAGGGGGCGCTGGGGCCAACGTCCTGACTTTC
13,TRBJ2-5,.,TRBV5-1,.,CASSLRPQETQYF,TGCGCCAGCAGCTTGAGGCCCCAAGAGACCCAGTACTTC
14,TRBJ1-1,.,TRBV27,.,CASSSAVTNTEAFF,TGTGCCAGCAGTTCTGCGGTTACGAACACTGAAGCTTTCTTT
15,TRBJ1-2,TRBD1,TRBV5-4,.,CASSLAAGGFYGYTF,TGTGCCAGCAGCTTGGCCGCAGGGGGATTCTATGGCTACACCTTC
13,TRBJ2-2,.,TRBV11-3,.,CASSLDFTGELFF,TGTGCCAGCAGCTTAGATTTTACCGGGGAGCTGTTTTTT
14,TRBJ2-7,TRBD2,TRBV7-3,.,CASSSGLAGGEQYF,TGTGCCAGCAGCTCGGGACTAGCGGGAGGCGAGCAGTACTTC
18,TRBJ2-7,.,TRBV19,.,CASSIRGAQTQSSYEQYF,TGTGCCAGTAGTATTAGAGGGGCCCAAACGCAGAGCTCCTACGAGCAGTACTTC
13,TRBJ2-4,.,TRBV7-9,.,CASSAPGGNIQYF,TGTGCCAGCAGCGCTCCCGGTGGAAACATTCAGTACTTC
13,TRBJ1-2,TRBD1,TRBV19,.,CATSGTGVGGYTF,TGTGCCACTTCCGGGACAGGGGTCGGCGGCTACACCTTC
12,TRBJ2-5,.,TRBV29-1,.,CSVSRGQETQYF,TGCAGCGTTTCCAGGGGCCAAGAGACCCAGTACTTC
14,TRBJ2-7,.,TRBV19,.,CASSPRGKAYEQYF,TGTGCCAGTAGTCCTCGCGGGAAAGCCTACGAGCAGTACTTC
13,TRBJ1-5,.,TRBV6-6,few,CATRGVGNQPQHF,TGTGCCACCCGAGGGGTAGGCAATCAGCCCCAGCATTTT
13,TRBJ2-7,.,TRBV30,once,CAWSGVGSYEQYF,TGTGCCTGGAGTGGGGTCGGCTCCTACGAGCAGTACTTC
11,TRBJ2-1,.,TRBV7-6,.,CASSLNNEQFF,TGTGCCAGCAGCTTAAACAATGAGCAGTTCTTC
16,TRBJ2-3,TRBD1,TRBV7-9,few,CASSFLQGASTDTQYF,TGTGCCAGCAGCTTCTTACAGGGGGCGAGCACAGATACGCAGTATTTT